The T cell receptor (beta chain) described here comes from a study of blood T cell repertoires in COVID-19. The wider study: Researchers got acute and convalescent COVID-19 samples from the United States, Italy and Spain. T cells, B-cell-depleted T cells, or PBMCs provided the cDNA or gDNA that served as material.

Authors' methods: Reference gene primer amplification gave estimated nucleated cell counts. Sequencing was performed with immunoSEQ multiplex PCR; in TCRdb, only in-frame clones are kept and a portion is missing. That table is the source of V, J and clone size, and D and trimming were worked out from the DNA. This repertoire shows some 190,000 clones, 80% to 90% found once; its top ten account for approximately 1.1%. The CDR3 is 16 amino acids. Germline CDR1 LNHDA, CDR2 SQIVND (reference sequence). V was clipped by 3 bases and J by 0 bases, with 14 bases between them. The sample taken for sequencing was peripheral blood. The sequence was obtained from a man younger than 45 with acute or convalescent COVID-19. This rearrangement joins TRBV19 to TRBJ1-2; tentatively, D is TRBD1 (6 bases). The CDR3 nucleotides read TGTGCCAGTAGTATCGCAGGGACAAGTGCTAACTATGGCTACACCTTC. Its translation: CASSIAGTSANYGYTF.